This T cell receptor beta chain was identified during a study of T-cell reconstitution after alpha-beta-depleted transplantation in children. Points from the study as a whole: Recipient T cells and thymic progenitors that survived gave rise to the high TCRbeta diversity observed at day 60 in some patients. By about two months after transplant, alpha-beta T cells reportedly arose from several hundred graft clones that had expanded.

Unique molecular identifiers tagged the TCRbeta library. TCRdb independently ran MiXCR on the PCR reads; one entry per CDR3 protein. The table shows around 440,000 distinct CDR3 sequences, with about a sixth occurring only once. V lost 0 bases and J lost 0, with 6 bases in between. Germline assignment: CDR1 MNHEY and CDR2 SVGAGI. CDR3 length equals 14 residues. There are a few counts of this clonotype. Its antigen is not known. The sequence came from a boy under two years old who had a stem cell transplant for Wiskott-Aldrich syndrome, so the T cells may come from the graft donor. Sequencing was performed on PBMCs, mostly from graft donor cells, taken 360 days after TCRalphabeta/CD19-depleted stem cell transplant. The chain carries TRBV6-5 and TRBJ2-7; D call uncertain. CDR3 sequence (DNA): TGTGCCAGCAGTTACTCAGACGCCTCCTACGAGCAGTACTTC. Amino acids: CASSYSDASYEQYF.